Following are 19 T cell receptor beta chains from one sample sequenced in a study of T cell responses to AZD1222 COVID-19 vaccine. The assay was immunoSEQ multiplex PCR, and TCRdb's table has in-frame clones only and misses some. Among some 120,000 clones, 90% to 95% were seen once, and the ten largest hold 2.5% to 3%. The sequences come from peripheral blood, collected on day 0 of AZD1222 vaccination. The receptors come from an adult in good health.

The chain has TRBV28 and TRBJ1-2, with 8 bases that match TRBD1. The CDR3 has 16 amino acids. Trimming took 3 bases from V and 2 from J; bases not matched to a gene: 8. The germline gives CDR1 MDHEN, CDR2 SYDVKM. This chain's CDR3 is CASSFGRAGGNYGYTF. The CDR3 nucleotides read TGTGCCAGCAGTTTCGGTAGGGCAGGGGGCAACTATGGCTACACCTTC.

V gene TRBV5-6 combines with J gene TRBJ1-4; D possibly corresponds to TRBD1 (5 bases). CDR3 length: 13 amino acids. V lost 7 bases to trimming and J lost 3 bases, with 10 bases between them. The germline V gene has CDR1 SGHDT and CDR2 YYEEEE. The CDR3 region is CASCRGSNEKLFF. CDR3 nucleotides: TGTGCCAGCTGTCGGGGGTCTAATGAAAAACTGTTTTTT.

V and J are TRBV11-2 and TRBJ1-3, with D maybe TRBD1 (5 bases). The length of the CDR3 is 14 residues. Germline V gives CDR1 SGHAT, CDR2 FQNNGV. Trimming took 5 bases from V and 1 from J, leaving 9 bases between them. The CDR3: CASSIPGSGNTIYF. The CDR3 DNA reads as TGTGCCAGCAGCATACCAGGGTCTGGAAACACCATATATTTT.

The rearrangement joins TRBV10-2 to TRBJ2-7, with TRBD2 identical over 9 bases. V lost 3 bases to trimming and J lost 4 bases; unmatched junction nucleotides: 13. This CDR3 spans 17 amino acids. Germline assignment: CDR1 WSHSY and CDR2 SAAADI. DNA for the CDR3: TGCGCCAGCAGTGACCCTGGGCTAGCGGGAATAGGGTACGAGCAGTACTTC. Translating it yields CASSDPGLAGIGYEQYF.

The V gene is TRBV2, the J gene TRBJ2-1, with 14 bases lining up with TRBD2. This CDR3 has 16 residues. In germline, CDR1 is SNHLY, CDR2 FYNNEI. Germline trimming cut 1 base from V and 9 bases from J; bases unmatched to any gene: 5. The CDR3 nucleotides are TGTGCCAGCAGTGAAGGGGGGACTAGCGGGAGAGGTGAGCAGTTCTTC. The encoded protein is CASSEGGTSGRGEQFF. The full variable domain, in which reference TRBV2 and TRBJ2-1 provide the parts outside the CDR3, is EPEVTQTPSHQVTQMGQEVILRCVPISNHLYFYWYRQILGQKVEFLVSFYNNEISEKSEIFDDQFSVERPDGSNFTLKIRSTKLEDSAMYFCASSEGGTSGRGEQFFGPGTRLTVL.

A few counts support this clone. The genes are TRBV2 and TRBJ1-1; D might be TRBD1 (6 bases). Germline V gives CDR1 SNHLY, CDR2 FYNNEI. The CDR3 contains 14 residues. V lost 9 bases, J lost 3 bases, and 17 bases lay in between. DNA of the CDR3: TGTGCCAGATCTCCGGGGGGCGAGGACACTGAAGCTTTCTTT. This codes for CARSPGGEDTEAFF.

The chain carries TRBV6-6 and TRBJ1-5; D gene uncertain. Trimming stripped 2 bases from V and 15 bases from J, with 11 bases between. The CDR3 has 11 residues. In germline, CDR1 is MNHNY, CDR2 SVGAGI (reference sequence). The DNA of the CDR3 is TGTGCCAGCAGTTACAGGGAACTACTGCATTTT. Translating it yields CASSYRELLHF.

J is TRBJ1-2 and V is TRBV14; 7 bases line up with TRBD1. Trimming removed 3 bases from V and 8 bases from J; junction bases left unmatched: 15. Germline V lookup: CDR1 SGHDN, CDR2 FVKESK. This CDR3 has 16 amino acids. The DNA for the CDR3 is TGTGCCAGCAGCCAGCGAGAGACAGGGAGGAGGAGAGGCTACACCTTC. Translation: CASSQRETGRRRGYTF.

This rearrangement joins TRBV5-6 to TRBJ2-3; the D is unclear. Germline lookup yields CDR1 SGHDT and CDR2 YYEEEE. Trimming removed 3 bases from V and 3 bases from J, with 17 bases in between. The length of the CDR3 is 16 residues. CDR3 nucleotide sequence: TGTGCCAGCAGCTCAGTACACGAGCCCAGTACAGATACGCAGTATTTT. As protein: CASSSVHEPSTDTQYF.

The V gene is TRBV27, the J gene TRBJ1-5; D uncertain. The length of the CDR3 is 13 residues. Germline-derived CDR1 and CDR2 are MNHEY and SMNVEV (reference sequence). The V end was cut by 2 bases, the J end by 4 bases, with 6 bases between. The CDR3 DNA sequence: TGTGCCAGCAGTTTAGGGGTTAATCAGCCCCAGCATTTT. Translated, it gives CASSLGVNQPQHF.

A word on this clone: One junction end disagrees with the germline gene, perhaps due to a read error. This rearrangement joins TRBV24-1 to TRBJ2-5; 9 nucleotides agree with TRBD2. CDR1 and CDR2 from the germline V gene are KGHDR and SFDVKD. The CDR3 runs to 15 residues. As DNA, the CDR3 is TGTGCCACCGGTGATAGCGGGAGAGGGGAAGAGACCCAGTACTTC. Translating gives CATGDSGRGEETQYF.

The chain joins TRBV5-1 to TRBJ2-2; D remains unclear. Germline lookup yields CDR1 SGHRS and CDR2 YFSETQ. Trimming removed 4 bases at V and 3 bases at J, with 16 bases between. This CDR3 is 16 amino acids long. The CDR3 protein is CASSPPESSHTGELFF. In DNA form, the CDR3 reads TGCGCCAGCAGCCCCCCGGAAAGCAGCCACACCGGGGAGCTGTTTTTT.

J is TRBJ1-2 and V is TRBV30; D may be TRBD1 (6 bases). The CDR3 contains 14 residues. Germline lookup yields CDR1 GTSNPN and CDR2 SVGIG (reference sequence). The V end lost 2 bases, the J end lost 7 bases, and 17 bases lay between the germline ends. CDR3 bases: TGTGCCTGGAGTCCCGGATTACAGGGAATTGGCTACACCTTC. It is translated as CAWSPGLQGIGYTF.

This clone was counted a single time. The rearrangement uses TRBV10-1 and TRBJ2-1; 9 bases align to TRBD2. With V trimmed by 5 bases and J by 8 bases, 10 bases remained unmatched. This CDR3 comprises 15 residues. Germline loops: CDR1 WNHNN, CDR2 SYGVQD (reference sequence). The CDR3 bases are TGCGCCAGCAGTCGTTTTGCAGCGGGAGGCGATGAGCAGTTCTTC. It codes for CASSRFAAGGDEQFF.

The rearrangement links TRBV28 to TRBJ1-3; no firm D call. Trimming left V 7 bases short and J 2 bases short, with 18 bases between. The germline V gene has CDR1 MDHEN and CDR2 SYDVKM. The CDR3 spans 16 residues. CDR3 sequence (DNA): TGTGCCAGCACTCCGAGTCGTGGGATGGCTGGAAACACCATATATTTT. Its protein is CASTPSRGMAGNTIYF.

The gene calls are TRBV29-1 and TRBJ2-1; TRBD2 is a possible D gene (6 bases). This CDR3 has 12 amino acids. Trimming cost V 6 bases and J 8 bases, with 14 bases left between them. Germline lookup yields CDR1 SQVTM and CDR2 ANQGSEA. The CDR3, as DNA: TGCAGCGTCCGGGGAGGTGGCTATGAGCAGTTCTTC. It specifies CSVRGGGYEQFF.

Concerning this clone: Its ends do not fully match the called genes, so a read error is possible. The chain links TRBV10-3 to TRBJ1-2; 7 nucleotides align to TRBD1. CDR1 is ENHRY, CDR2 SYGVKD, per germline. This CDR3 has 12 amino acids. The CDR3 loop is CAISEPGQSSDF. The CDR3 DNA reads as TGTGCCATCAGTGAGCCGGGACAGAGCTCCGACTTC.

This clone came up once. V usage is TRBV5-1 and J usage is TRBJ1-1; D remains unclear. CDR3 length equals 11 residues. From germline, CDR1 is SGHRS and CDR2 YFSETQ. V was clipped by 2 bases and J by 5 bases, with 4 bases between them. The CDR3 DNA reads TGCGCCAGCAGCTTCGGGACTGAAGCTTTCTTT. It is translated as CASSFGTEAFF.

The V gene is TRBV5-6, the J gene TRBJ2-1; D remains unclear. This CDR3 comprises 15 residues. The ends were cut back, 1 base at V and 0 bases at J, with 8 bases in the middle. The V gene's germline CDR1 is SGHDT and CDR2 YYEEEE. The CDR3 sequence: CASSLLPSSYNEQFF. DNA of the CDR3: TGTGCCAGCAGCTTGCTACCTAGCTCCTACAATGAGCAGTTCTTC.